This TCR beta chain appears in the sequencing data of a study of low-dose radiotherapy and immunotherapy resistance in tumors (dated 2022 in TCRdb). About the investigation overall: In Cohort 1, 0.5 Gy per fraction was delivered every 2 weeks, and a total PTV dose of 6.5 Gy was prescribed. Nivolumab and ipilimumab were both given intravenously, with nivolumab at a 240 mg flat dose every two weeks and ipilimumab at 1 mg/kg every six weeks. Intravenous cyclophosphamide at 200 mg/m2 was administered every two weeks, one day ahead of each radiation and immunotherapy administration. Cohort 2 received 1 Gy per fraction every two weeks, with a total of 13 Gy over 26 weeks. Eight patients were included in the translational analysis: three from the first dose cohort and the first five from the second dose cohort. Aspirin 300 mg was taken orally once daily by patients for four cycles, starting on cycle 1 day 1. No randomization into treatment groups was done for the people taking part in the trial.

In light of the paper, this sample's time point label describes: after trial treatment. The meaning of the sample's treatment or condition label: LDRT plus nivolumab, ipilimumab, low-dose cyclophosphamide and aspirin (RACIN trial). Donors were enrolled in RACIN, a single-arm phase I dose-escalation trial combining nivolumab, ipilimumab, aspirin, low-dose cyclophosphamide and low-dose radiotherapy. Eligible patients had advanced, TIL-negative solid tumors. From the cysteine up to the phenylalanine, the CDR3 has a length of 13 residues. Only the CDR3 DNA is retained, 39 bases long and in frame from the first base. The germline V gene (reference sequence) yields GTSNPN for CDR1 and SVGIG for CDR2. First-strand cDNA was synthesized with Superscript III and a set of TRAV- and TRBV-specific primers, covering both TCRalpha and TCRbeta chains. TCRs were amplified for 15 to 20 PCR cycles with Phusion, using a constant-region primer paired with the adapter attached to the V primers. The MessageAmp II aRNA Amplification Kit was used to amplify the isolated mRNA, with in vitro transcription run for less than 20 hours at 37 degrees C. The Dynabeads mRNA DIRECT Purification Kit was used to isolate mRNA for TCR sequencing. Indexed Illumina adapters were added in a second Phusion PCR of 25 cycles, after which AMPure XP beads were used to purify the products. An Illumina MiniSeq instrument was used to deep-sequence the TCRalpha and TCRbeta libraries. In the original analysis: Using custom Perl scripts, TCR sequences that encoded the same protein were pooled, out-of-frame sequences were dropped, and the abundance of each clonotype was calculated. The analysis excluded TCR sequences that were supported by just one read. Shannon entropy, Gini index, clonality, richness, and the frequency of TCRs shared between repertoires were included as repertoire metrics. TCRdb passed the public sequencing reads through fastp at Q25 and MiXCR, retaining productive beta sequences. Identical CDR3 protein sequences are pooled into one entry, listed with their most common genes and DNA. TCRdb's processing, not the authors', yielded these V and J calls. For this sample the table gives about 35,000 distinct CDR3 sequences, of which around 20% were detected only once. The top ten clones comprise roughly 8.3% of the sample.

A remark on this clonotype: Its antigen has not been determined. A much larger clone lies one base from this, so it may be a read error.

Recombination connected TRBV30 to TRBJ2-7, with the D segment identity uncertain. Sequenced here: PBMCs, sampled after low-dose radiotherapy plus immunotherapy. The clonotype originates from a female donor with ovarian cancer. The CDR3 region: CAWSVRAPYEHYF. The bases read TGTGCCTGGAGTGTCCGGGCCCCCTACGAGCATTACTTC.